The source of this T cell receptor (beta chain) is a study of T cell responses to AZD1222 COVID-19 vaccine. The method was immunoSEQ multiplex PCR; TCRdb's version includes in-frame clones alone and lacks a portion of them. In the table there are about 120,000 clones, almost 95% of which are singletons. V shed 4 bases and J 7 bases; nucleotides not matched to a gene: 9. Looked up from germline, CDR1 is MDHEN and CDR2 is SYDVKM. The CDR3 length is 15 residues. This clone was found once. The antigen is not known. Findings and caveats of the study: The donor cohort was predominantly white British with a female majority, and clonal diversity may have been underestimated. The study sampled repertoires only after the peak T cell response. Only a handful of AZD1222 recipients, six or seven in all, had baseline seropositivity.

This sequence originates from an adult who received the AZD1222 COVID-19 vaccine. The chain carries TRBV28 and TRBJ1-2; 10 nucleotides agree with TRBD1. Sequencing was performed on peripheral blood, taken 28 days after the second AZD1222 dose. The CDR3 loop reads CASSSPRQGATGYTF. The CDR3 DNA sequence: TGTGCCAGCAGTTCACCCCGACAGGGGGCGACTGGCTACACCTTC.